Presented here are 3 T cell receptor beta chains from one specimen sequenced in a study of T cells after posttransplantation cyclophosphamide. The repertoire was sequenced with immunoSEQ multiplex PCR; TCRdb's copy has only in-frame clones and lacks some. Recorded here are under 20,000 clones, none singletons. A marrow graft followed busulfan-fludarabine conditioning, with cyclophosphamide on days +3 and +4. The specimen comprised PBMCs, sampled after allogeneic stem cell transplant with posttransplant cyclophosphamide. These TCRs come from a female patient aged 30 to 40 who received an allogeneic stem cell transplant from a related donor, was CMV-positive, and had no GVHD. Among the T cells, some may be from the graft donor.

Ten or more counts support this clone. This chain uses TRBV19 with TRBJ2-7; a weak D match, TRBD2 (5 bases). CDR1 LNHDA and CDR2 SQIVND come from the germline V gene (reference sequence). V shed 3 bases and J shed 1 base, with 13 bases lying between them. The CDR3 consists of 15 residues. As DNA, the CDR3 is TGTGCCAGTAGTATGATGGCGGGCTTTTCCTACGAGCAGTACTTC. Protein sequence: CASSMMAGFSYEQYF.

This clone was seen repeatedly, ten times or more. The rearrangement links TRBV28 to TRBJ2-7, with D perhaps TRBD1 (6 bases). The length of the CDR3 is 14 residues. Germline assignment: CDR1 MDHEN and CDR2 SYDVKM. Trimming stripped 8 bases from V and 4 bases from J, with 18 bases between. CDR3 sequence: CASGLWTDTYEQYF. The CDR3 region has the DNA TGTGCCAGCGGGCTGTGGACAGATACTTACGAGCAGTACTTC.

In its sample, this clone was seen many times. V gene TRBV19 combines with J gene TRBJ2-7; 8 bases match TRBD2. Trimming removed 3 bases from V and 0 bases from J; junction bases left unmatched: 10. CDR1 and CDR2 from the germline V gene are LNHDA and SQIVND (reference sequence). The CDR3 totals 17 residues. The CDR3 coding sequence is TGTGCCAGTAGTATCGCCTCCGGGGGGGCGTTCTCCTACGAGCAGTACTTC. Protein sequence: CASSIASGGAFSYEQYF.